The rows below give T cell receptor beta chains drawn from one sample of a study of cytomegalovirus exposure and HLA in healthy donors. Only in-frame clones appear in the TCRdb table, and some are missing; sequencing was by immunoSEQ multiplex PCR. This sample has around 190,000 clones; roughly four fifths occur once, and the top ten carry 3.4%. Sequenced input: PBMCs. The receptors here all came from a man aged 40-49 years in good health and CMV-seropositive. Both conserved end residues are part of each CDR3. Each record gives: D gene, J gene, V gene, clone size, CDR3 DNA, CDR3 protein. The D gene is left open where the match is weak. Clone size, where shown, is once, few, many, or a class for clones that have expanded.

>-|TRBJ1-5|TRBV4-2|-
TGTGCCAGCAGCCAAGATATGTGGGGGGATCAGCCCCAGCATTTT
CASSQDMWGDQPQHF
>TRBD1|TRBJ2-7|TRBV7-9|-
TGTGCCAGCAGCCCCCCATTTTGGACAGGGACCTACGAGCAGTACTTC
CASSPPFWTGTYEQYF
>-|TRBJ2-5|TRBV5-4|-
TGTGCCAGCAGCTTGTTTTCAGAAGAGACCCAGTACTTC
CASSLFSEETQYF
>-|TRBJ1-6|TRBV6-1|-
TGTGCCAGCAGTGAAGCGCACGTAGCGAGTTACCTTGTTGATTCACCCCTCCACTTT
CASSEAHVASYLVDSPLHF
>TRBD2|TRBJ2-1|TRBV7-6|-
TGTGCCAGCAGCCCCGGGACTAGCAATGAGCAGTTCTTC
CASSPGTSNEQFF
>-|TRBJ1-4|TRBV5-8|-
TGTGCCAGCAGCTTGCCCGGGAGCGGAGGGGAAAAACTGTTTTTT
CASSLPGSGGEKLFF
>TRBD2|TRBJ2-5|TRBV6-1|-
TGTGCCAGCAGGCTAGCGGGGGGGCCGGAGACCCAGTACTTC
CASRLAGGPETQYF
>TRBD1|TRBJ2-4|TRBV18|-
TGTGCCAGCTCACAGAGGGGGACGGACAGGGGGCTTTTATTAGCCAAAAACATTCAGTACTTC
CASSQRGTDRGLLLAKNIQYF
>-|TRBJ2-5|TRBV5-4|-
TGTGCCAGCAGCTTGGACGGCAATAGGGGGGGATGGGAGACCCAGTACTTC
CASSLDGNRGGWETQYF
>-|TRBJ1-2|TRBV28|-
TGTGCCAGTTGCCCGTCAGCCGGGAATTCTAACTATGGCTACACCTTC
CASCPSAGNSNYGYTF
>TRBD2|TRBJ2-1|TRBV29-1|-
TGCAGCGTTCGCCCTAGGCGGGAGGCCTACAATGAGCAGTTCTTC
CSVRPRREAYNEQFF
>TRBD1|TRBJ1-1|TRBV5-1|-
TGCGCCAGCAGCGTACAGGGGGCCGAGAACACTGAAGCTTTCTTT
CASSVQGAENTEAFF
>TRBD1|TRBJ2-3|TRBV2|-
TGTGCCAAGACCGGGACAGGACGCACAGATACGCAGTATTTT
CAKTGTGRTDTQYF
>TRBD2|TRBJ2-5|TRBV7-8|-
TGTGCCAGCAGCTTTGGGCTAGCGGGGGGTCAGGAGACCCAGTACTTC
CASSFGLAGGQETQYF
>TRBD1|TRBJ1-4|TRBV4-1|-
TGCGCCAGCAGCCAATACAACAGGGGATCAACTAATGAAAAACTGTTTTTT
CASSQYNRGSTNEKLFF
>-|TRBJ2-5|TRBV25-1|-
TGTGCCAGCAGAGGCTTCGGACAACTCCAAGAGACCCAGTACTTC
CASRGFGQLQETQYF
>TRBD1|TRBJ2-3|TRBV10-3|-
TGTGCCATCAGTGGGTCGGGACAGGGGACAGATACGCAGTATTTT
CAISGSGQGTDTQYF
>-|TRBJ2-3|TRBV10-3|-
TGTGCCATCAGTGAGTCTTCAGGGAATTTAAATACGCAGTATTTT
CAISESSGNLNTQYF
>-|TRBJ1-2|TRBV19|-
TGTGCCAGTAGTATAGATCAGCGCCGAAACTATGGCTACACCTTC
CASSIDQRRNYGYTF
>TRBD1|TRBJ2-3|TRBV5-1|-
TGCGCCAGCAGCGACCCGACAGGGACAGGCACAGATACGCAGTATTTT
CASSDPTGTGTDTQYF
>-|TRBJ2-1|TRBV5-4|-
TGTGCCAGCAGCTCGCGACAGGACAATGAGCAGTTCTTC
CASSSRQDNEQFF
>-|TRBJ2-1|TRBV7-2|few
TGTGCCAGCAGCTTGGAGTGGGGAGGGGACATACAGTTCTTC
CASSLEWGGDIQFF
>-|TRBJ1-2|TRBV12-5|-
TGTGCTAGTGGGCAGGGGCAAAACTATGGCTACACCTTC
CASGQGQNYGYTF
>-|TRBJ1-5|TRBV19|-
TGTGCCAGTAGTCCCGTAAACAATCAGCCCCAGCATTTT
CASSPVNNQPQHF
>-|TRBJ2-2|TRBV6-6|-
TGTGCCAGCAGTTTACAGGGGAACACCGGGGAGCTGTTTTTT
CASSLQGNTGELFF
>-|TRBJ1-1|TRBV1|-
TGCACCAGCAGCCAACCTAGGGGGGGGACTGAAGCTTTCTTT
CTSSQPRGGTEAFF
>TRBD2|TRBJ2-7|TRBV5-1|-
TGCGCCAGCAGCTTAGAAAAGCGGGGGGGTAGCTCCTACGAGCAGTACTTC
CASSLEKRGGSSYEQYF
>TRBD1|TRBJ2-6|TRBV18|-
TGTGCCAGCTCATCATTTAGGGGGCAGGATGGGGCCAACGTCCTGACTTTC
CASSSFRGQDGANVLTF
>-|TRBJ1-3|TRBV28|-
TGTGCCAGCATGGACAATGGAAACACCATATATTTT
CASMDNGNTIYF
>TRBD2|TRBJ2-2|TRBV6-1|once
TGTGCCAGCAGGACTAGCGGGGCGAACACCGGGGAGCTGTTTTTT
CASRTSGANTGELFF
>-|TRBJ2-3|TRBV4-3|-
TGCGCCAGCAGCCAAGTCCCCGAGGGCGACGGGCAGTATTTT
CASSQVPEGDGQYF
>TRBD1|TRBJ2-7|TRBV6-5|-
TGTGCCAGCAGTTGGACAGGGTCTCACGAGCAGTACTTC
CASSWTGSHEQYF
>TRBD2|TRBJ2-7|TRBV7-7|once
TGTGCCAGCAGCTCCGGGACTACCTCCCGCGAGCAGTACTTC
CASSSGTTSREQYF
>TRBD1|TRBJ1-5|TRBV19|once
TGTGCCAGTATGCGACAGGGGGATCAGCCCCAGCATTTT
CASMRQGDQPQHF
>TRBD1|TRBJ2-5|TRBV5-1|-
TGCGCCAGCAGCCCGGGACAGGGTAGTGAGACCCAGTACTTC
CASSPGQGSETQYF
>TRBD1|TRBJ1-4|TRBV7-9|-
TGTGCCAGCAGCCTCCGTGGAGGACAGGGACCTAATGAAAAACTGTTTTTT
CASSLRGGQGPNEKLFF
>-|TRBJ2-7|TRBV27|-
TGTGCCAGCAGTCCACTAAGGGGCGAGCAGTACTTC
CASSPLRGEQYF
>-|TRBJ1-1|TRBV15|-
TGTGCCACCAGCAGAACTACGGAGGCAAACACTGAAGCTTTCTTT
CATSRTTEANTEAFF
>TRBD1|TRBJ1-2|TRBV5-4|-
TGTGCCAGCAGCTTTCCAAGGCAGGGGGCCGGATATGGCTACACCTTC
CASSFPRQGAGYGYTF
>-|TRBJ1-1|TRBV2|-
TGTGCCAGCAGCCCACAGGCAGGAACTGAAGCTTTCTTT
CASSPQAGTEAFF
>-|TRBJ2-3|TRBV4-1|-
TGCGCCAGCAGCCAAGATTGGCGGATTCTAGGCACAGATACGCAGTATTTT
CASSQDWRILGTDTQYF
>-|TRBJ2-7|TRBV7-9|-
TGTGCCAGCAGCTTAGTAGATTTGCGGGAAGCCTACGAGCAGTACTTC
CASSLVDLREAYEQYF
>-|TRBJ2-1|TRBV19|-
TGTGCCAGTAGTGCCGGGAGCGGCGATGAGCAGTTCTTC
CASSAGSGDEQFF